This TCR beta chain was observed in a study of cytomegalovirus exposure and HLA in healthy donors. The wider study: Earlier results showed roughly 120 million unique TCR beta sequences derived from around 170 million T cells.

The CDR3 extends over 14 amino acids. Per germline, CDR1 SEHNR and CDR2 FQNEAQ (reference sequence). The V gene end was trimmed by 5 bases and the J gene end by 4 bases; junction bases not matched to a gene: 4. Use of 60 Vbeta and 13 Jbeta primers characterized the PCR. The method was immunoSEQ multiplex PCR; TCRdb's version includes in-frame clones alone and lacks a portion of them. The table shows about 140,000 clones, with approximately 70% occurring only once. The sequenced sample was PBMCs. The clonotype was recovered from a woman in her twenties or thirties in good health and CMV-seronegative. The genes are TRBV7-9 and TRBJ2-3, with 9 bases lining up with TRBD2. Written as DNA, the CDR3 is TGTGCCAGCAGCCTAGGGACTAGCCCAGATACGCAGTATTTT. Residues: CASSLGTSPDTQYF.